These 24 T cell receptor beta chains originate from one sample sequenced in a study of T-cell memory formation after mild COVID-19. Using its own MiXCR run on the 5' RACE reads, TCRdb lists one record per CDR3 protein. The data show around 320,000 distinct CDR3 sequences, with approximately 29% seen just once and roughly 14% held by the top ten. Sequenced material: PBMCs or a T cell subset sorted from them (not recorded which). The receptors derive from an adult woman who had mild COVID-19 (a few samples of this study predate the infection). Cell type and time point are not known.

In this sample, this clonotype turned up a few times. This rearrangement joins TRBV5-1 to TRBJ2-5; D not resolved. CDR3 length equals 13 residues. V lost 0 bases, J lost 5 bases, and 8 bases lay in between. Germline lookup yields CDR1 SGHRS and CDR2 YFSETQ. DNA for the CDR3: TGCGCCAGCAGCTTGGGGATGCGGGAGACCCAGTACTTC. Protein: CASSLGMRETQYF.

This clonotype was seen only a few times. The V and J genes are TRBV4-1 and TRBJ2-7; D unclear. This CDR3 has 12 amino acids. The germline V and J ends were trimmed by 3 bases and 5 bases, with 8 bases remaining between them. The germline V gene has CDR1 MGHRA and CDR2 YSYEKL. CDR3 region: CASSQFAHEQYF. The DNA of the CDR3 is TGCGCCAGCAGCCAGTTCGCCCACGAGCAGTACTTC.

V is TRBV2 and J is TRBJ2-7; 7 bases fit TRBD1. Germline V gene lookup returns CDR1 SNHLY and CDR2 FYNNEI. V shed 6 bases, J shed 2 bases, and the junction held 7 bases outside the gene matches. The CDR3 has 14 amino acids. CDR3 amino acids: CASRAGTEAYEQYF. CDR3 bases: TGTGCCAGCAGAGCTGGGACAGAGGCCTACGAGCAGTACTTC.

This clonotype has only a few counts. The chain joins TRBV6-2 or TRBV6-3 to TRBJ1-2; D gene ambiguous. Germline V gene lookup returns CDR1 MNHEY and CDR2 SVGEGT. Trimming stripped 0 bases from V and 6 bases from J, with 11 bases between. The CDR3 consists of 14 residues. CDR3 coding DNA: TGTGCCAGCAGTTACTCGACGCGGACGGATGGCTACACCTTC. Its translation: CASSYSTRTDGYTF.

The CDR3 DNA follows: TGTGCCACCTCTACATCGTCAGCCGTGGATGAGCAGTTCTTC. It specifies CATSTSSAVDEQFF. This chain connects TRBV10-3 to TRBJ2-1; D is ambiguous. The CDR3 spans 14 residues. Trimming removed 10 bases at V and 8 bases at J, with 21 bases between. Germline assignment: CDR1 ENHRY and CDR2 SYGVKD.

This clonotype turned up a few times. The J gene is TRBJ2-7, the V gene TRBV5-6, with 7 bases matching TRBD2. CDR1 is SGHDT and CDR2 is YYEEEE in the germline V gene. With 4 bases clipped from V and 5 bases from J, the junction kept 12 bases outside the gene matches. The CDR3 contains 15 residues. This CDR3 reads CASSRTRLNRHEQYF. The CDR3 bases are TGTGCCAGCAGCCGGACTAGGCTAAACCGCCACGAGCAGTACTTC.

This clonotype was found a few times. CDR3 DNA sequence: TGCAGCGTTGAATCGGAGCAACACACAGATACGCAGTATTTT. It translates to CSVESEQHTDTQYF. The chain has TRBV29-1 and TRBJ2-3, with D unresolved. The CDR3 totals 14 residues. The germline V gene has CDR1 SQVTM and CDR2 ANQGSEA. V lost 2 bases and J 2 bases, leaving 11 bases between the germline ends.

V usage is TRBV7-9 and J usage is TRBJ2-7, with D possibly matching TRBD1 (5 bases). The germline gives CDR1 SEHNR, CDR2 FQNEAQ (reference sequence). This CDR3 spans 15 amino acids. V lost 3 bases and J 3 bases, leaving 15 bases between the germline ends. The DNA of the CDR3 is TGTGCCAGCAGCTTTCCTCTGGGCAGGGACTACGAGCAGTACTTC. Its translation: CASSFPLGRDYEQYF.

This clonotype came up a few times. The CDR3 DNA reads as TGTGCCAGCAGCTCGCTATTGACTAGCGGGAGCCTCCAAGAGACCCAGTACTTC. Protein sequence: CASSSLLTSGSLQETQYF. The rearrangement links TRBV7-9 to TRBJ2-5; 12 nucleotides match TRBD2. Germline V CDR1 and CDR2: SEHNR, FQNEAQ (reference sequence). This CDR3 comprises 18 residues. J gave up 1 base and V 4 bases, and 10 bases lay outside the gene matches.

This chain connects TRBV5-3 to TRBJ2-1, with 9 positions matching TRBD2. TRBV5-3 is an ORF, with its function uncertain. Trimming removed 0 bases from V and 8 bases from J; junction bases left unmatched: 6. CDR3 length equals 15 residues. The DNA of the CDR3 is TGTGCCAGAAGCTTGGGGGCCATAGCGGGAGATGAGCAGTTCTTC. It translates to CARSLGAIAGDEQFF.

This clonotype came up a few times. This chain joins TRBV7-9 and TRBJ2-3; 9 positions match TRBD2. The CDR3 spans 16 residues. Trimming at V came to 7 bases and at J to 1 base, leaving 9 bases not matched to a gene. Germline V gene sequence: CDR1 SEHNR, CDR2 FQNEAQ (reference sequence). As DNA, the CDR3 is TGTGCCAGCACCCCTCTTGGCGGGGGGGGCACAGATACGCAGTATTTT. The encoded protein is CASTPLGGGGTDTQYF.

The V and J genes are TRBV24-1 and TRBJ2-3; D remains unclear. The CDR3 length is 19 residues. With 1 base removed from V and 1 base from J, the gap between germline ends came to 20 bases. Germline loops: CDR1 KGHDR, CDR2 SFDVKD. The CDR3 nucleotides read TGTGCCACCAGTGATTTAGGAGACATCGGACCCGGTGGCACAGATACGCAGTATTTT. It codes for CATSDLGDIGPGGTDTQYF.

This clonotype was counted only a few times. The chain uses TRBV7-2 and TRBJ2-3, with D possibly TRBD2 on 6 matching bases. The CDR3 has 17 amino acids. The V end lost 5 bases, the J end lost 6 bases, and 24 bases lay between the germline ends. Germline V CDR1 and CDR2: SGHTA, FQGNSA. CDR3 sequence: CASSPLTSGPPRDTQYF. CDR3 sequence (DNA): TGTGCCAGCAGCCCCTTAACCAGCGGGCCGCCCCGGGATACGCAGTATTTT.

This clonotype was counted only a few times. The chain couples TRBV5-1 to TRBJ1-4, with D unresolved. This CDR3 has 15 amino acids. CDR1 is SGHRS and CDR2 is YFSETQ in the germline V gene. The V and J ends lost 6 bases and 2 bases respectively, with 14 bases between them. CDR3 loop: CASTPGPGTNEKLFF. The CDR3 coding sequence is TGCGCCAGCACCCCGGGCCCGGGCACTAATGAAAAACTGTTTTTT.

This clonotype showed up many times. The chain carries TRBV29-1 and TRBJ2-1, with TRBD2 identical over 8 bases. Germline V gene sequence: CDR1 SQVTM, CDR2 ANQGSEA. The CDR3 is 15 amino acids. The trim removed 6 bases at V and 0 bases at J, leaving 7 bases unmatched. Here the CDR3 reads CSVLAGIDSYNEQFF. The CDR3 DNA reads TGCAGCGTATTAGCGGGGATCGACTCCTACAATGAGCAGTTCTTC.

V is TRBV5-6 and J is TRBJ2-3; no firm D call. Trimming stripped 1 base from V and 0 bases from J, with 12 bases between. The CDR3 totals 16 residues. Germline CDR1 SGHDT, CDR2 YYEEEE. The CDR3 loop reads CASSLSAESSTDTQYF. In DNA, the CDR3 is TGTGCCAGCAGCTTGTCCGCGGAGTCTAGCACAGATACGCAGTATTTT.

This clonotype has a handful of counts. This chain links TRBV5-1 with TRBJ1-1; the D gene is possibly TRBD1 (6 bases). This CDR3 spans 13 amino acids. The V end lost 6 bases, the J end lost 5 bases, and 14 bases lay between the germline ends. Per germline, CDR1 SGHRS and CDR2 YFSETQ. This CDR3 is CASNPGAETEAFF. In DNA, the CDR3 is TGCGCCAGCAACCCGGGGGCAGAGACTGAAGCTTTCTTT.

This clonotype was observed many times. CDR3 sequence (DNA): TGCGCCAGCAGCTTGGCGGGGCCTTACAATGAGCAGTTCTTC. Its protein is CASSLAGPYNEQFF. The V and J genes are TRBV5-1 and TRBJ2-1; D may be TRBD1 or TRBD2 (5 bases each). This CDR3 has 14 amino acids. The V and J ends lost 0 bases and 4 bases respectively, with 8 bases between them. CDR1 and CDR2 from the germline V gene are SGHRS and YFSETQ.

V is TRBV5-6 and J is TRBJ1-1; possible D gene TRBD1, 6 bases. The CDR3 covers 14 residues. Trimming removed 7 bases from V and 2 bases from J, with 15 bases in between. Germline-derived CDR1 and CDR2 are SGHDT and YYEEEE. The CDR3 nucleotides read TGTGCCAGCTTCCCAGTGGGACACAACACTGAAGCTTTCTTT. Protein: CASFPVGHNTEAFF.

This clonotype was found a few times. This chain links TRBV7-3 with TRBJ2-4; 7 nucleotides align to TRBD1. This CDR3 is 16 amino acids long. V shed 1 base, J shed 1 base, and the junction held 4 bases outside the gene matches. Germline V gene sequence: CDR1 SGHTA, CDR2 FQGTGA. CDR3 protein: CASSLKTGNAKNIQYF. For the CDR3, the DNA is TGTGCCAGCAGCTTAAAGACAGGGAACGCCAAAAACATTCAGTACTTC. The full variable domain, with the rest looked up from reference TRBV7-3 and TRBJ2-4, is GAGVSQTPSNKVTEKGKYVELRCDPISGHTALYWYRQSLGQGPEFLIYFQGTGAADDSGLPNDRFFAVRPEGSVSTLKIQRTERGDSAVYLCASSLKTGNAKNIQYFGAGTRLSVL.

In its sample, this clonotype was seen many times. The chain employs TRBV7-9 and TRBJ2-4, with D tentatively TRBD1 (7 bases). The CDR3 length is 15 residues. Trimming left V 4 bases short and J 6 bases short, with 16 bases between. Germline loops: CDR1 SEHNR, CDR2 FQNEAQ (reference sequence). CDR3 DNA: TGTGCCAGCAGCTCCACCGGACAGGAGGGAAACATTCAGTACTTC. Translation gives CASSSTGQEGNIQYF.

The rearrangement links TRBV30 to TRBJ2-3; 8 bases align to TRBD1. J was trimmed by 1 base and V by 2 bases; bases with no gene match: 2. The CDR3 is 14 residues long. Germline values: CDR1 GTSNPN, CDR2 SVGIG (reference sequence). The CDR3 reads CAWSPGGGTDTQYF. DNA of the CDR3: TGTGCCTGGAGTCCAGGGGGCGGCACAGATACGCAGTATTTT. Complete variable domain (other parts from reference TRBV30 and TRBJ2-3): SQTIHQWPATLVQPVGSPLSLECTVEGTSNPNLYWYRQAAGRGLQLLFYSVGIGQISSEVPQNLSASRPQDRQFILSSKKLLLSDSGFYLCAWSPGGGTDTQYFGPGTRLTVL.

The chain couples TRBV9 to TRBJ2-1; 8 positions match TRBD2. This CDR3 contains 15 residues. After removal of 2 bases from V and 5 bases from J, the junction contained 6 bases not matched to a gene. Germline CDR1 SGDLS, CDR2 YYNGEE. CDR3 sequence (DNA): TGTGCCAGCAGCGTCGGACTAGCCCAGAACAATGAGCAGTTCTTC. This translates into CASSVGLAQNNEQFF.

The chain carries TRBV3-1 and TRBJ1-6; a weak D match, TRBD1 (5 bases). V was clipped by 5 bases and J by 16 bases, with 12 bases between them. CDR3 length: 11 residues. Germline V lookup: CDR1 LGHDT, CDR2 YNNKEL (reference sequence). The DNA for the CDR3 is TGTGCCAGCAGCATTCGGGACTTTCTCCACTTT. The encoded protein is CASSIRDFLHF.